This T cell receptor beta chain originates from a study of blood T cell repertoires in COVID-19. Study as a whole: The samples span acute and convalescent COVID-19 from the United States, Italy and Spain. Sample material is recorded as cDNA or gDNA derived from T cells, B-cell-depleted T cells, or PBMCs.

Trimming at V came to 2 bases and at J to 7 bases, leaving 9 bases not matched to a gene. The CDR3 is 16 residues long. Germline V lookup: CDR1 LGHDT, CDR2 YNNKEL (reference sequence). Sequencing was performed with immunoSEQ multiplex PCR; in TCRdb, only in-frame clones are kept and a portion is missing. The sample comprises a few hundred thousand clones, more than 70% of which are singletons, and 1.5% to 2% rests with the top ten. Sequenced material: peripheral blood. The chain carries TRBV3-1 (or the pseudogene TRBV3-2) and TRBJ2-7; the match to TRBD2 covers 12 bases. The receptor's source is a young woman with COVID-19, enrolled during active disease. CDR3 protein: CASSQRLAGAFGEQYF. CDR3 coding DNA: TGTGCCAGCAGCCAAAGACTAGCGGGGGCCTTCGGGGAGCAGTACTTC.